A single sample gave rise to the 18 T cell receptor beta chains below, sequenced in a study of shared clonotypes between healthy human individuals. Sequencing was performed with immunoSEQ multiplex PCR; in TCRdb, only in-frame clones are kept and a portion is missing. The table records some 1.5 million clones, roughly 98% of them present only once. The source material was naive CD4+ T cells sorted from blood. Subset noted: CD45RA+ positively selected. The receptor source for this set is a man between 25 and 39 years old in good health.

The chain combines TRBV6-1 with TRBJ2-1, with D uncertain. The germline V and J ends were trimmed by 7 bases and 11 bases, with 15 bases remaining between them. The CDR3 sequence is 12 residues long. From germline, CDR1 is MNHNS and CDR2 SASEGT. The CDR3 protein is CASKVRGYQQFF. The CDR3 DNA sequence: TGTGCCAGCAAAGTTAGAGGCTACCAGCAGTTCTTC.

CDR3 sequence: CASSSTRDTQYF. CDR3 coding DNA: TGTGCCAGCAGCTCCACAAGAGATACGCAGTATTTT. This chain connects TRBV13 to TRBJ2-3, with D hard to call. V gave up 4 bases and J gave up 5 bases, with 7 bases separating them. The CDR3 consists of 12 residues. Germline V gene data show CDR1 as PRHDT and CDR2 as FYEKMQ (reference sequence).

The V call is TRBV2, the J call TRBJ1-1, with TRBD1 matching 9 bases. Germline lookup yields CDR1 SNHLY and CDR2 FYNNEI. With V trimmed by 7 bases and J by 4 bases, 7 bases remained unmatched. The CDR3 totals 14 residues. The CDR3 here is CASITDRGGTEAFF. CDR3 sequence (DNA): TGTGCCAGCATTACGGACAGGGGAGGCACTGAAGCTTTCTTT.

The chain combines TRBV28 with TRBJ1-2; D uncertain. Deletions cut 6 bases from V and 2 bases from J, with 13 bases between. The length of the CDR3 is 14 residues. Per germline, CDR1 MDHEN and CDR2 SYDVKM. CDR3 region: CASSTPGINYGYTF. As DNA, the CDR3 is TGTGCCAGCAGCACACCTGGGATCAACTATGGCTACACCTTC.

The J gene is TRBJ2-1, the V gene TRBV21-1; the DNA was not used to check the table's D call, TRBD2. TRBV21-1 is shown as a pseudogene. This CDR3 has 20 amino acids. The CDR3 loop is CASSKRTEAGLAVNWDEQFF. CDR3 DNA sequence: TGTGCCAGCAGCAAAAGAACTGAGGCGGGACTAGCGGTGAATTGGGATGAGCAGTTCTTC.

This clone was counted once. V and J are TRBV5-5 and TRBJ1-5; 8 bases agree with TRBD1. The CDR3 loop spans 15 amino acids. The germline CDR1 and CDR2 sequences are SGHKS and YYEKEE (reference sequence). V lost 0 bases, J lost 6 bases, and 5 bases stayed unmatched. The CDR3 region is CASSLGGQAAQPQHF. The CDR3 region has the DNA TGTGCCAGCAGCTTGGGGGGACAGGCAGCTCAGCCCCAGCATTTT.

The chain joins TRBV18 to TRBJ2-2; 7 bases align to TRBD1. From germline, CDR1 is KGHSH and CDR2 LQKENI. J was trimmed by 5 bases and V by 3 bases; bases with no gene match: 9. CDR3 size: 16 residues. The CDR3 DNA reads TGTGCCAGCTCACCGTTGAAGGGGGCGTTGACCGGGGAGCTGTTTTTT. It yields the protein CASSPLKGALTGELFF.

The chain combines TRBV29-1 with TRBJ2-7, with D perhaps assigned TRBD1 or TRBD2 (5 bases each). The germline gives CDR1 SQVTM, CDR2 ANQGSEA. Trimming pared 6 bases from V and 2 bases from J, leaving 14 bases between. The CDR3 is made up of 13 amino acids. The CDR3 DNA reads as TGCAGCGTGGGCCGGGACCGGACCTACGAGCAGTACTTC. It codes for CSVGRDRTYEQYF.

This clone was detected only once. Other DNA sequences within the sample encode an identical CDR3. The V call is TRBV6-1, the J call TRBJ2-2; the D is unclear. V lost 8 bases and J lost 1, with 11 bases in between. Germline V lookup: CDR1 MNHNS, CDR2 SASEGT. CDR3 size: 14 residues. DNA for the CDR3: TGTGCCAGCCGTCGGACCGTGAACACCGGGGAGCTGTTTTTT. Translated, it gives CASRRTVNTGELFF.

The chain recombines TRBV19 with TRBJ2-7, with TRBD2 matching 11 bases. This CDR3 is 14 amino acids long. Losses at the gene ends were 5 bases for V and 4 bases for J; bases not matched to a gene: 4. Germline V gene sequence: CDR1 LNHDA, CDR2 SQIVND (reference sequence). The DNA for the CDR3 is TGTGCCAGTAGTTATACTAGCGGGAGTTACGAGCAGTACTTC. Its translation is CASSYTSGSYEQYF.

CDR3 loop: CASSRQGGNTEAFF. The CDR3 coding sequence is TGTGCCAGCAGTCGCCAAGGGGGCAACACTGAAGCTTTCTTT. V gene TRBV2 combines with J gene TRBJ1-1; 7 nucleotides align to TRBD1. Per germline, CDR1 SNHLY and CDR2 FYNNEI. This CDR3 has 14 amino acids. J was trimmed by 2 bases and V by 5 bases; bases with no gene match: 5.

V usage is TRBV5-6 and J usage is TRBJ2-1; 10 bases align to TRBD2. CDR1 SGHDT and CDR2 YYEEEE come from the germline V gene. CDR3 length: 16 residues. J gave up 5 bases and V 4 bases, and 9 bases lay outside the gene matches. This CDR3 reads CASSLKREGLDNEQFF. DNA for the CDR3: TGTGCCAGCAGCCTAAAGCGGGAGGGCCTTGACAATGAGCAGTTCTTC.

This clone is a singleton in its sample. For the CDR3, the DNA is TGTGCCAGCAGCCCGACCAGTGTGGTAGCGGGGTGGACCCAGTACTTC. It encodes CASSPTSVVAGWTQYF. This rearrangement joins TRBV7-6 to TRBJ2-5; TRBD2 matches at 8 bases. The V gene's germline CDR1 is SGHVS and CDR2 FNYEAQ. Trimming removed 5 bases from V and 7 bases from J; junction bases left unmatched: 15. CDR3 length: 16 amino acids.

The chain carries TRBV5-1 and TRBJ1-1; D remains unclear. This CDR3 has 13 amino acids. With 3 bases removed from V and 0 bases from J, the gap between germline ends came to 6 bases. CDR1 and CDR2 from the germline V gene are SGHRS and YFSETQ. The chain's CDR3 is CASSWQMNTEAFF. The CDR3 DNA reads TGCGCCAGCAGCTGGCAGATGAACACTGAAGCTTTCTTT.

This chain links TRBV2 with TRBJ2-7, with D perhaps matching TRBD2 (7 bases). CDR1 SNHLY and CDR2 FYNNEI come from the germline V gene. This CDR3 is 15 amino acids long. V shed 3 bases and J shed 4 bases, with 16 bases lying between them. This chain's CDR3 is CASSDLRGGTYEQYF. For the CDR3, the DNA is TGTGCCAGCAGTGACTTAAGGGGGGGCACATACGAGCAGTACTTC. Supplemented by reference TRBV2 and TRBJ2-7, the full variable domain reads EPEVTQTPSHQVTQMGQEVILRCVPISNHLYFYWYRQILGQKVEFLVSFYNNEISEKSEIFDDQFSVERPDGSNFTLKIRSTKLEDSAMYFCASSDLRGGTYEQYFGPGTRLTVT.

V and J are TRBV6-4 and TRBJ1-5, with D unresolved. CDR3 length: 14 residues. Trimming pared 2 bases from V and 0 bases from J, leaving 5 bases between. Per germline, CDR1 MRHNA and CDR2 SNTAGT. The CDR3 sequence: CASSDEYSNQPQHF. For the CDR3, the DNA is TGTGCCAGCAGTGACGAATATAGCAATCAGCCCCAGCATTTT.

The V and J genes are TRBV7-9 and TRBJ2-5; 8 bases line up with TRBD2. Looked up from germline, CDR1 is SEHNR and CDR2 is FQNEAQ (reference sequence). Trimming at V came to 0 bases and at J to 2 bases, leaving 8 bases not matched to a gene. The CDR3 loop spans 17 amino acids. Here the CDR3 DNA reads TGTGCCAGCAGCTTAGCGCCCACTAGCGGCTTTCAAGAGACCCAGTACTTC. It yields the protein CASSLAPTSGFQETQYF.

This chain connects TRBV11-2 to TRBJ2-7; 12 nucleotides line up with TRBD2. CDR1 and CDR2 (germline): SGHAT, FQNNGV. After removal of 8 bases from V and 6 bases from J, the junction contained 11 bases not matched to a gene. The CDR3 is 15 amino acids. CDR3 in amino acids: CASGQSSGRAFEQYF. The CDR3 coding sequence is TGTGCCAGCGGCCAGTCTAGCGGGAGGGCTTTCGAGCAGTACTTC.